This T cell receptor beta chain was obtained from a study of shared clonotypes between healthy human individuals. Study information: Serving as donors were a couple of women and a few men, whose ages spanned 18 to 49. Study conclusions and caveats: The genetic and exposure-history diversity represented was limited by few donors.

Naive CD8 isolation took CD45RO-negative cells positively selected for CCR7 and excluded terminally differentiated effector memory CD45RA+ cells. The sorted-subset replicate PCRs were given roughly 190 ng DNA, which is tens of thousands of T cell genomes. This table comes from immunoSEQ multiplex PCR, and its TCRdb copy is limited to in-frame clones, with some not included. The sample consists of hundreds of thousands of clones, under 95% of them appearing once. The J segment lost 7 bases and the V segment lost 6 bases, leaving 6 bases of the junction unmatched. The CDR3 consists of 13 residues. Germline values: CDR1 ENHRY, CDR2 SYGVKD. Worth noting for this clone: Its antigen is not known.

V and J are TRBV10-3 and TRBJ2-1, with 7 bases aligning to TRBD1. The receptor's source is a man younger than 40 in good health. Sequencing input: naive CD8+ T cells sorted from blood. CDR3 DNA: TGTGCCATCAGCGGGGACAGCGCTAATGAGCAGTTCTTC. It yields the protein CAISGDSANEQFF.